This T cell receptor beta chain came from a study of a mutant IDH1 vaccine in newly diagnosed glioma. Note on this clone: Its antigen is not identified.

Trimming pared 7 bases from V and 5 bases from J, leaving 10 bases between. The germline gives CDR1 SGHTS, CDR2 YDEGEE. The CDR3 loop spans 11 amino acids. TCRdb's table, derived via immunoSEQ multiplex PCR, lists solely in-frame clones and lacks some. This table holds under 70,000 clones, 84% found once. The time point here: week 5, during vaccination. Mutant IDH1 20-mer peptide, at 300 ug, made up each vaccine dose, with topical imiquimod. The chain has TRBV5-8 and TRBJ2-7; D gene unclear. The clonotype comes from a woman in her forties or fifties with glioma. The sequenced sample was PBMCs, obtained from a glioma patient whose treatment included an IDH1 peptide vaccine. CDR3 DNA sequence: TGTGCCAGCGAAAGGGCAGACGAGCAGTACTTC. Protein product: CASERADEQYF. The whole variable domain, filled in from reference TRBV5-8 and TRBJ2-7, reads EAGVTQSPTHLIKTRGQQATLRCSPISGHTSVYWYQQALGLGLQFLLWYDEGEERNRGNFPPRFSGRQFPNYSSELNVNALELEDSALYLCASERADEQYFGPGTRLTVT.